The rows below give T cell receptor beta chains drawn from one sample of a study of T cell repertoires in aging, cancer and after chemotherapy. In TCRdb, the multiplex PCR reads were re-called with MiXCR into one record per CDR3 protein. The table records 2,000 or so distinct CDR3 sequences, roughly a fifth of them present only once. Sequencing used blood. Every receptor here comes from a human donor with a solid tumor. Both conserved end residues are part of each CDR3. The D gene is left open where the match is weak. Clone sizes are given selectively: once, few, many, or a class where the clone is expanded.

clone_size | j_call | v_call | cdr3_length | d_call | cdr3_nt | cdr3_aa
medium-sized | TRBJ2-1 | TRBV20-1 | 17 | TRBD2 | TGCAGTGCCCAAACGCCGACTAGCGGAGTCTCCTACAATGAGCAGTTCTTC | CSAQTPTSGVSYNEQFF
medium-sized | TRBJ1-6 | TRBV6-5 | 15 | NA | TGTGCCAGCAGTTACTGGACGGGGATAGATTCACCCCTCCACTTT | CASSYWTGIDSPLHF
medium-sized | TRBJ2-2 | TRBV15 | 16 | TRBD2 | TGTGCCACCAGCAGAGAAGGGGCGTGGGAGGGCGGGGAGCTGTTTTTT | CATSREGAWEGGELFF
medium-sized | TRBJ2-3 | TRBV12-3/TRBV12-4 | 16 | TRBD2 | TGTGCCAGCAGTTCGACTCGACTAGCGGGAGTGGTTACGCAGTATTTT | CASSSTRLAGVVTQYF
NA | TRBJ1-3 | TRBV12-3/TRBV12-4 | 15 | NA | TGTGCCAGCAGTTTGGACAGTGGCTGGGGAAACACCATATATTTT | CASSLDSGWGNTIYF
NA | TRBJ1-2 | TRBV5-6 | 11 | NA | TGCGCCAGCAGCCGAGGGTATGGCAACACCTTC | CASSRGYGNTF
medium-sized | TRBJ2-5 | TRBV5-6 | 15 | TRBD1 | TGTGCCAGCAGCTCAGGACCAGGGGGCCTAGAGACCCAGTACTTC | CASSSGPGGLETQYF
NA | TRBJ1-2 | TRBV2 | 13 | NA | TGTGCCAGCACCGGCGGACGCCGTCGCGGCTACACCTTC | CASTGGRRRGYTF
medium-sized | TRBJ2-1 | TRBV4-3 | 17 | TRBD2 | TGCGCCAGCAGCCAAGCAACGGGACTAGCGTATAACAATGAGCAGTTCTTC | CASSQATGLAYNNEQFF
medium-sized | TRBJ2-7 | TRBV30 | 12 | NA | TGTGCCTGGAGTGAGTTTTCTTACGAGCAGTACTTC | CAWSEFSYEQYF
medium-sized | TRBJ2-7 | TRBV29-1 | 14 | NA | TGCAGCGTCGCCAGGGACGGCAGCTCCTACGAGCAGTACTTC | CSVARDGSSYEQYF
NA | TRBJ2-1 | TRBV20-1 | 15 | NA | TGCAGTGCTAGAGATCCCCTGCTGGGGGGCAATGAGCAGTTCTTC | CSARDPLLGGNEQFF
medium-sized | TRBJ2-1 | TRBV5-4 | 13 | TRBD1 | TGTGCCAGCAGCCCGGGACAGATTAATGAGCAGTTCTTC | CASSPGQINEQFF
NA | TRBJ2-7 | TRBV6-4 | 15 | TRBD1 | TGTGCCAGCAGGGGCTCGGGACAGGGACTCTACGAGCAGTACTTC | CASRGSGQGLYEQYF
medium-sized | TRBJ2-5 | TRBV20-1 | 15 | TRBD2 | TGCAGTGCCCACGGACTAGCGGCGTACCAAGAGACCCAGTACTTC | CSAHGLAAYQETQYF
medium-sized | TRBJ2-1 | TRBV20-1 | 15 | TRBD2 | TGCAGTGGGACTAGCGGGATACTCTCCTACAATGAGCAGTTCTTC | CSGTSGILSYNEQFF
NA | TRBJ2-2 | TRBV4-3 | 20 | TRBD2 | TGCGCCAGCAGCCAAGAACACCCGGGACTAGCGGGAGGAGGAACCGGGGAGCTGTTTTTT | CASSQEHPGLAGGGTGELFF
medium-sized | TRBJ1-2 | TRBV5-4 | 14 | TRBD1 | TGTGCCAGCAGCTTGGCGACAGGGGGAGTGGGCTACACCTTC | CASSLATGGVGYTF
few | TRBJ2-1 | TRBV20-1 | 16 | NA | TGCAGTCTAAAGGGGGGGGGCGGGCCCCCCTACAATGAGCAGTTCTTC | CSLKGGGGPPYNEQFF
few | TRBJ1-5 | TRBV7-9 | 12 | NA | TGTGCCAGCAGCTTAGTAGCTCAGCCCCAGCATTTT | CASSLVAQPQHF
few | TRBJ2-3 | TRBV20-1 | 16 | NA | TGCAGTGCTAGTTGGGCTAGCGGAAGGGGGACAGATACGCAGTATTTT | CSASWASGRGTDTQYF
medium-sized | TRBJ1-4 | TRBV20-1 | 13 | NA | TGCAGTGCGGACGGGGGAGGCAATGAAAAACTGTTTTTT | CSADGGGNEKLFF
medium-sized | TRBJ2-2 | TRBV30 | 14 | TRBD2 | TGTGCCTGGAGTTCGGGACTAGCCACCGGGGAGCTGTTTTTT | CAWSSGLATGELFF
medium-sized | TRBJ2-2 | TRBV19 | 17 | TRBD2 | TGTGCCAGTATTGGGCTAGCGGGAAAAATACAGGGCGGGGAGCTGTTTTTT | CASIGLAGKIQGGELFF
few | TRBJ1-2 | TRBV5-1 | 11 | NA | TGCGCCAGCAGCCGAGGGTATGGCTACACCTTC | CASSRGYGYTF
NA | TRBJ2-1 | TRBV20-1 | 16 | NA | TGCAGCCGCCGCGGTGAGGCGGCAACGGCTGTTAAGGAGCAGTTCTTC | CSRRGEAATAVKEQFF
NA | TRBJ2-7 | TRBV7-6 | 16 | TRBD2 | TGTGCCAGCAGCTTACTCAGCGGGAGGCCCCTTTACGAGCAGTACTTC | CASSLLSGRPLYEQYF
medium-sized | TRBJ2-1 | TRBV14 | 17 | TRBD2 | TGTGCCAGCAGCCAAGATATAGCGGGAGGGCTAACAAATGAGCAGTTCTTC | CASSQDIAGGLTNEQFF
NA | TRBJ2-1 | TRBV20-1 | 16 | TRBD2 | TGCAGTGCTAGGCCCTCTAGCGGGAGAAAGTACAATGAGCAGTTCTTC | CSARPSSGRKYNEQFF
few | TRBJ2-7 | TRBV28 | 15 | TRBD1 | TGTGCCAGCAGTGACGGGCAGGGGGACCTTCCCGAGCAGTACTTC | CASSDGQGDLPEQYF
NA | TRBJ2-1 | TRBV5-1 | 14 | NA | TGCGCCAGCAGCTTGGTGAACATGTACAATGAGCAGTTCTTC | CASSLVNMYNEQFF
medium-sized | TRBJ1-2 | TRBV6-6 | 14 | NA | TGTGCCAGCAGTTACTCGACGGTGAACTATGGCTACACCTTC | CASSYSTVNYGYTF